This T cell receptor (beta chain) was profiled in a study of T cells in Graves' hyperthyroidism and ophthalmopathy. The source material, RNA transcripts, was used to amplify TCR beta CDR3 regions. The primer set for the first-round RT-PCR of the TCR CDR3 was HTBI. Each CDR3 protein gets one entry after TCRdb re-called the multiplex PCR reads with MiXCR. The table includes about 640,000 distinct CDR3 sequences, less than 25% detected once. Orbital computed tomography, thyroid ultrasound, serum thyroxine and TRAb, and clinical symptoms together informed the diagnoses. The germline CDR1 and CDR2 sequences are SNHLY and FYNNEI. Trimming stripped 8 bases from V and 11 bases from J, with 1 base between. This CDR3 region has 8 residues. A few counts support this clonotype.

Sequenced input: blood. The clonotype originates from a man aged 30-40 years with Graves' ophthalmopathy. The V gene is TRBV2, the J gene TRBJ1-6, with D unresolved. The CDR3 sequence: CASPPLHF. The CDR3 DNA is TGTGCCAGCCCACCCCTCCACTTT.